The present entry profiles one T cell receptor beta chain with its context. Its antigen is as yet unknown. The entry originates in a study of CD8 T cell repertoires and HIV-1 epitope variants. Across the study: Separate wells received one of Twenty-five Gag or Nef variant peptides. An approximately nine-day culture received IL-2, IL-7 and IL-15 on days 3 and 7. Separate from the cultures, 1M uncultured T cells served as baseline.

V dropped 6 bases and J dropped 5 bases, with 16 bases sitting between them. Germline V CDR1 and CDR2: SNHLY, FYNNEI. The CDR3 length is 14 residues. Assay used: immunoSEQ multiplex PCR; TCRdb lists only in-frame clones, some missing. The sample has about 5,000 clones, less than 75% seen once; the top ten hold roughly 45%. The sequencing input was cultured CD8+ T cells derived from PBMCs. The V gene is TRBV2, the J gene TRBJ2-5; D could derive from TRBD1 or TRBD2 (6 bases each). This clonotype was sampled from a male donor with HIV. The CDR3 is CASRGFTGRETQYF. The CDR3 nucleotides are TGTGCCAGCAGGGGCTTCACAGGGAGGGAGACCCAGTACTTC.